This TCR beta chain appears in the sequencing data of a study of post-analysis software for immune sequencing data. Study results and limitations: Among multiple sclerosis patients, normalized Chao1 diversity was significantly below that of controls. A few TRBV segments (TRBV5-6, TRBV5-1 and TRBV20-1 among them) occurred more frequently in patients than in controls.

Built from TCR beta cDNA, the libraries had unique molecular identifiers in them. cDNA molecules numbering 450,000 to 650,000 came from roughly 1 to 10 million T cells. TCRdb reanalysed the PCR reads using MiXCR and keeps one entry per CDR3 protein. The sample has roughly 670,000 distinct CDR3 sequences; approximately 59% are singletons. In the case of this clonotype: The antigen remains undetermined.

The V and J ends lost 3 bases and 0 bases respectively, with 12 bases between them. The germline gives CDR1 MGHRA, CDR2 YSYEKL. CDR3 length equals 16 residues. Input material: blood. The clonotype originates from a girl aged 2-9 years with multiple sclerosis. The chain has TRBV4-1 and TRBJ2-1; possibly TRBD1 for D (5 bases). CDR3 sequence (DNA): TGCGCCAGCAGCCACCCCCCAGACAGCTCCTACAATGAGCAGTTCTTC. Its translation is CASSHPPDSSYNEQFF.